These 14 T cell receptor beta chains came from one sample sequenced in a study of cytomegalovirus exposure and HLA in healthy donors. PCR was performed using 60 Vbeta and 13 Jbeta primers. TCRdb's copy holds only in-frame clones and misses some; the assay was immunoSEQ multiplex PCR. The sample holds 200,000 to 250,000 clones, 70% to 85% seen once. The sequenced material came from PBMCs. Every receptor here comes from a woman aged 55-70 years in good health and CMV-seropositive.

V usage is TRBV5-6 and J usage is TRBJ1-5; 9 bases line up with TRBD1. After removal of 3 bases from V and 4 bases from J, the junction contained 11 bases not matched to a gene. The CDR3 is 17 amino acids. CDR1 SGHDT and CDR2 YYEEEE come from the germline V gene. The CDR3 sequence is CASSSSDRGVRNQPQHF. In DNA form, the CDR3 reads TGTGCCAGCAGCTCGTCGGACAGGGGTGTTAGGAATCAGCCCCAGCATTTT.

V and J are TRBV19 and TRBJ1-3, with unresolved D. The CDR3 is 14 residues long. Germline loops: CDR1 LNHDA, CDR2 SQIVND (reference sequence). Trimming stripped 8 bases from V and 0 bases from J, with 11 bases between. The DNA for the CDR3 is TGTGCCAGTGGATACAGCAGCTCTGGAAACACCATATATTTT. It translates to CASGYSSSGNTIYF. Together with reference TRBV19 and TRBJ1-3, the CDR3 gives the full variable domain: DGGITQSPKYLFRKEGQNVTLSCEQNLNHDAMYWYRQDPGQGLRLIYYSQIVNDFQKGDIAEGYSVSREKKESFPLTVTSAQKNPTAFYLCASGYSSSGNTIYFGEGSWLTVV.

This clone appeared once. The rearrangement joins TRBV28 to TRBJ1-2, with 7 bases that match TRBD1. The CDR3 extends over 15 amino acids. The germline CDR1 and CDR2 sequences are MDHEN and SYDVKM. The trim removed 5 bases at V and 4 bases at J, leaving 10 bases unmatched. The CDR3 DNA sequence: TGTGCCAGCAGTCCCCCCGACAGGGACGGCTATGGCTACACCTTC. Translation gives CASSPPDRDGYGYTF.

The rearrangement uses TRBV27 and TRBJ1-1, with D possibly being TRBD1 (5 bases). V dropped 3 bases and J dropped 11 bases, with 10 bases sitting between them. In germline, CDR1 is MNHEY, CDR2 SMNVEV (reference sequence). This CDR3 is 11 amino acids long. The CDR3 nucleotides read TGTGCCAGCAGTTTGGAAGGGGCTGCTTTCTTT. Its translation is CASSLEGAAFF.

The V call is TRBV4-1, the J call TRBJ1-2; D unclear. Trimming removed 0 bases at V and 5 bases at J, with 16 bases between. The CDR3 sequence is 16 residues long. Per the germline V gene, CDR1 is MGHRA and CDR2 is YSYEKL. CDR3 protein: CASSQDRDISRYGYTF. As DNA, the CDR3 is TGCGCCAGCAGCCAAGATCGGGATATTTCCCGATATGGCTACACCTTC.

In its sample, this clone was seen once. The V call is TRBV11-3, the J call TRBJ2-5; D is ambiguous. Looked up from germline, CDR1 is SGHNT and CDR2 is YENEEA. The CDR3 has 13 amino acids. The germline V and J ends were trimmed by 2 bases and 3 bases, with 7 bases remaining between them. DNA for the CDR3: TGTGCCAGCAGCTTAATGGGCAAAGAGACCCAGTACTTC. This codes for CASSLMGKETQYF.

V and J are TRBV2 and TRBJ2-7; D might be TRBD1 (6 bases). The CDR3 is 15 residues long. V lost 5 bases, J lost 0 bases, and 14 bases lay in between. From germline, CDR1 is SNHLY and CDR2 FYNNEI. The CDR3 region has the DNA TGTGCCAGCAGTTACTCCGGGACATTCTCCTACGAGCAGTACTTC. Amino acids: CASSYSGTFSYEQYF.

The chain recombines TRBV2 with TRBJ2-7, with a tentative D call TRBD2 (7 bases). The CDR3 is 16 residues long. Germline-derived CDR1 and CDR2 are SNHLY and FYNNEI. V was clipped by 0 bases and J by 6 bases, with 18 bases between them. The CDR3 sequence is CASSEAGGQGRIEQYF. In nucleotides, the CDR3 is TGTGCCAGCAGTGAAGCGGGGGGGCAGGGCCGCATCGAGCAGTACTTC.

This clone has just a few counts. The chain has TRBV19 and TRBJ2-1; 16 bases agree with TRBD2. The CDR3 runs to 17 residues. The germline V gene encodes CDR1 LNHDA and CDR2 SQIVND (reference sequence). With V trimmed by 4 bases and J by 9 bases, 9 bases remained unmatched. The CDR3 coding sequence is TGTGCCAGTAGTAGCCCTGGGACTAGCGGGGGGGCGGGTGAGCAGTTCTTC. Amino acids: CASSSPGTSGGAGEQFF.

The gene calls are TRBV27 and TRBJ1-2, with 7 bases fitting TRBD1. CDR3 length equals 13 residues. Trimming removed 6 bases from V and 5 bases from J; junction bases left unmatched: 6. Germline V gives CDR1 MNHEY, CDR2 SMNVEV (reference sequence). The CDR3 sequence is CASRVTGDYGYTF. CDR3 bases: TGTGCCAGCAGGGTAACAGGGGATTATGGCTACACCTTC.

This clone was seen a few times. This sequence joins TRBV7-9 and TRBJ2-1, with D hard to call. Germline V gene sequence: CDR1 SEHNR, CDR2 FQNEAQ (reference sequence). This CDR3 spans 13 amino acids. V shed 1 base and J shed 8 bases, with 9 bases lying between them. The CDR3 bases are TGTGCCAGCAGCTTAGTTCGACTTCATGAGCAGTTCTTC. Protein product: CASSLVRLHEQFF.

The chain carries TRBV28 and TRBJ2-5; 7 bases line up with TRBD1. The trim removed 4 bases at V and 2 bases at J, leaving 4 bases unmatched. The CDR3 covers 14 residues. CDR1 and CDR2 from the germline V gene are MDHEN and SYDVKM. For the CDR3, the DNA is TGTGCCAGCAGTTCAGGGGGTTATCAAGAGACCCAGTACTTC. Translated, it gives CASSSGGYQETQYF.

The gene calls are TRBV7-9 and TRBJ1-1, with D uncertain. Germline values: CDR1 SEHNR, CDR2 FQNEAQ (reference sequence). This CDR3 contains 12 residues. V lost 5 bases and J 11 bases, leaving 15 bases between the germline ends. The CDR3 region has the DNA TGTGCCAGCAGCGCGGACGGGATAATGGCTTTCTTT. Protein: CASSADGIMAFF.

This chain joins TRBV19 and TRBJ2-7; TRBD2 is a possible D gene (6 bases). The CDR3 consists of 14 residues. The germline V and J ends were trimmed by 6 bases and 4 bases, with 16 bases remaining between them. Germline CDR1 LNHDA, CDR2 SQIVND (reference sequence). This chain's CDR3 is CASSSLAGIYEQYF. DNA of the CDR3: TGTGCCAGTAGCTCCCTCGCGGGAATATACGAGCAGTACTTC.